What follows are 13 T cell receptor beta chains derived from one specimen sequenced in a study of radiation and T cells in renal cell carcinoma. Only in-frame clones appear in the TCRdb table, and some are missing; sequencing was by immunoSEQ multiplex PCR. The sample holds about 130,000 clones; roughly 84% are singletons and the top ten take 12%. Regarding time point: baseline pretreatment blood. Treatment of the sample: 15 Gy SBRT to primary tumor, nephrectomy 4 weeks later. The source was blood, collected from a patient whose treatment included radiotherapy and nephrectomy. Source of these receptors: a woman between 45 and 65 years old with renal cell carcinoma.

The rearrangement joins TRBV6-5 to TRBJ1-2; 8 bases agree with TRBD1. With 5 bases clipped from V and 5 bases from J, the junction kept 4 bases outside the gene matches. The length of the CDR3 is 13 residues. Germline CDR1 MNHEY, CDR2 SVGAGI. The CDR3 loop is CASSPDREYGYTF. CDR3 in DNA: TGTGCCAGCAGTCCGGACAGGGAGTATGGCTACACCTTC.

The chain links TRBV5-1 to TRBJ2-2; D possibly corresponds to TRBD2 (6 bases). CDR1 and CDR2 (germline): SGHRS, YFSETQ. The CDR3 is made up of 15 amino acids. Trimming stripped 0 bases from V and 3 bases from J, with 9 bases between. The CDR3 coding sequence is TGCGCCAGCAGCTTGGACGGGGGATACACCGGGGAGCTGTTTTTT. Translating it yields CASSLDGGYTGELFF.

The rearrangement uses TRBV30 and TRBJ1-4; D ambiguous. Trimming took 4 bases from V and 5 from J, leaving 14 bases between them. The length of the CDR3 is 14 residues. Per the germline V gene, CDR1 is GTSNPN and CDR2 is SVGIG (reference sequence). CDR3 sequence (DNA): TGTGCCTGGACCCCCTCTGGCCTAAATGAAAAACTGTTTTTT. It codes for CAWTPSGLNEKLFF.

The DNA of the CDR3 is TGTGCCAGCAGAGGCTATGAATTTGAAAAACTGTTTTTT. Translating gives CASRGYEFEKLFF. This rearrangement joins TRBV25-1 to TRBJ1-4; no definite D call. Trimming left V 6 bases short and J 7 bases short, with 12 bases between. CDR3 size: 13 residues. Per germline, CDR1 MGHDK and CDR2 SYGVNS.

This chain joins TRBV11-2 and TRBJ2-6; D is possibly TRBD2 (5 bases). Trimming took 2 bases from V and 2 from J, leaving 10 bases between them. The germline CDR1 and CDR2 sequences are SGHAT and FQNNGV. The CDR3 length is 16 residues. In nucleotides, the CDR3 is TGTGCCAGCAGCTTACGGGGAAGGGCTGGGGCCAACGTCCTGACTTTC. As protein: CASSLRGRAGANVLTF.

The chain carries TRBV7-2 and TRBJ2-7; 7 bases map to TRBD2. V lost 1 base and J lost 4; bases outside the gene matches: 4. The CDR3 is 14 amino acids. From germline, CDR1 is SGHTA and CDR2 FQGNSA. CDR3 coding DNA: TGTGCCAGCAGCTTAGGCGGGGGACCTTACGAGCAGTACTTC. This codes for CASSLGGGPYEQYF.

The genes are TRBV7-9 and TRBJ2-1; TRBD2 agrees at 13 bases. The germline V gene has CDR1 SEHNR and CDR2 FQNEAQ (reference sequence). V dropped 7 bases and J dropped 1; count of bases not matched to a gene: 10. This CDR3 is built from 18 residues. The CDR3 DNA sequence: TGTGCCAGCACCCCCGGGACTAGCGGGGAGTTGTCCTACAATGAGCAGTTCTTC. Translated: CASTPGTSGELSYNEQFF.

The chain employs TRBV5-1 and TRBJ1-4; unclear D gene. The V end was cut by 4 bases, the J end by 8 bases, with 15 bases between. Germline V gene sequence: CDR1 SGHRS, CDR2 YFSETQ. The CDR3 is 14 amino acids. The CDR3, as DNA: TGCGCCAGCAGCCAAGACCTACGGTCGGAAAAACTGTTTTTT. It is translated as CASSQDLRSEKLFF.

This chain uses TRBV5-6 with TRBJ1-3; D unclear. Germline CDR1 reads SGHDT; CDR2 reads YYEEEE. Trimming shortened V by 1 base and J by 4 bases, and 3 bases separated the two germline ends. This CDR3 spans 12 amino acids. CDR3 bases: TGTGCCAGCAGCTTGACCGGAAACACCATATATTTT. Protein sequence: CASSLTGNTIYF.

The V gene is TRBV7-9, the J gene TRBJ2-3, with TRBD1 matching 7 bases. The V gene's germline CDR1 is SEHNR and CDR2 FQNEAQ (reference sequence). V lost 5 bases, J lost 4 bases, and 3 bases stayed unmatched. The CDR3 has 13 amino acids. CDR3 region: CASSPRGPDTQYF. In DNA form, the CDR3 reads TGTGCCAGCAGCCCAAGGGGGCCAGATACGCAGTATTTT.

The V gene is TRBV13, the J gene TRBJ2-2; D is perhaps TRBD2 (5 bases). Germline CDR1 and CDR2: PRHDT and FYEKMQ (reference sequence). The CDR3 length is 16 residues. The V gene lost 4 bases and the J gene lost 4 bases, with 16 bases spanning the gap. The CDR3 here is CASSSPQSRATGELFF. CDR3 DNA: TGTGCCAGCAGCTCCCCCCAGTCGAGGGCCACCGGGGAGCTGTTTTTT.

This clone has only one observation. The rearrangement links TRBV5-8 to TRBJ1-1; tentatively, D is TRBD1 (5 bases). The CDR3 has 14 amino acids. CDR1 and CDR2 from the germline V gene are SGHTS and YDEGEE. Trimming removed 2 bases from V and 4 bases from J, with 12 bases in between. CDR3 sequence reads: CASSFDQGATEAFF. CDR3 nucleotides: TGTGCCAGCAGCTTTGATCAAGGGGCCACTGAAGCTTTCTTT.

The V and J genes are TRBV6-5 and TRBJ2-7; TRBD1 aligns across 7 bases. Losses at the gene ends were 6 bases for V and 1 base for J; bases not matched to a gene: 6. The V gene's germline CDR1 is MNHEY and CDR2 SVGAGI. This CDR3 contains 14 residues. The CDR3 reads CASSPEGASYEQYF. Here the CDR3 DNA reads TGTGCCAGCAGCCCTGAGGGGGCTTCCTACGAGCAGTACTTC.